This T cell receptor (beta chain) comes out of a study of a mutant IDH1 vaccine in newly diagnosed glioma. Study-wide results and limits: Vaccination elicited immune responses in 80% to 95% of patients.

A note on this clone: Its antigen is unidentified.

Produced via immunoSEQ multiplex PCR; TCRdb's table is partial and in-frame only. Among around 40,000 clones listed, about four fifths were seen once. Trimming removed 6 bases from V and 2 bases from J, with 11 bases in between. The length of the CDR3 is 13 residues. Germline lookup yields CDR1 SGHTA and CDR2 FQGNSA. As to time point: week 23, last vaccination. In every dose of vaccine, 300 ug of mutant IDH1 20-mer peptide was given alongside topical imiquimod. V is TRBV7-2 and J is TRBJ2-7; weak D call: TRBD1 (6 bases). The source was PBMCs, collected from a glioma patient whose treatment included an IDH1 peptide vaccine. The TCR comes from a woman aged 18-30 years with glioma. Some clones in this sample may be carry-over from other donors' samples. CDR3 region: CASSQRDTYEQYF. For the CDR3, the DNA is TGTGCCAGCAGTCAACGGGACACCTACGAGCAGTACTTC. Looking up the rest from reference TRBV7-2 and TRBJ2-7 gives the full variable domain: GAGVSQSPSNKVTEKGKDVELRCDPISGHTALYWYRQSLGQGLEFLIYFQGNSAPDKSGLPSDRFSAERTGGSVSTLTIQRTQQEDSAVYLCASSQRDTYEQYFGPGTRLTVT.